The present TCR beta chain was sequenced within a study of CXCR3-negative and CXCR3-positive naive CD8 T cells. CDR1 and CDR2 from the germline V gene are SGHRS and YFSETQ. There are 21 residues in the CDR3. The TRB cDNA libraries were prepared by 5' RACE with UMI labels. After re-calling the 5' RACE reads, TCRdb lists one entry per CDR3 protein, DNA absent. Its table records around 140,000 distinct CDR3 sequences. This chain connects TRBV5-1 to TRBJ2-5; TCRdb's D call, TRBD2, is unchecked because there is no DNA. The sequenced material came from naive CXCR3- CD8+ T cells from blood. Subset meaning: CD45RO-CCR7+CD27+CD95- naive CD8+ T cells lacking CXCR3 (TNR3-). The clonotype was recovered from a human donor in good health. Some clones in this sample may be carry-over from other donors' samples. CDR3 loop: CASSLAQRAMERERAQETQYF. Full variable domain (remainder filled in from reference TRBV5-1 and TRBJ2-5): KAGVTQTPRYLIKTRGQQVTLSCSPISGHRSVSWYQQTPGQGLQFLFEYFSETQRNKGNFPGRFSGRQFSNSRSEMNVSTLELGDSALYLCASSLAQRAMERERAQETQYFGPGTRLLVL.